This T cell receptor (beta chain) was identified during a study of CD8 T cells in Susac syndrome. With random hexamers, about 0.5 to 1 ug RNA was reverse transcribed. One entry per CDR3 protein, called by TCRdb with MiXCR from the immunoSEQ multiplex PCR reads. The sample holds around 100,000 distinct CDR3 sequences; around 95% are singletons and the top ten take approximately 0.33%. The CDR3 extends over 13 amino acids. Germline-derived CDR1 and CDR2 are SQVTM and ANQGSEA. Trimming took 6 bases from V and 9 from J; bases not matched to a gene: 10. Sequencing was performed on CD8+ T cells from PBMCs. The chain uses TRBV29-1 and TRBJ2-1, with 8 bases fitting TRBD2. This clonotype was sampled from a human donor with Susac syndrome. This chain's CDR3 is CSVGSGINSEQFF. CDR3 sequence (DNA): TGCAGCGTCGGTAGCGGGATAAATAGTGAGCAGTTCTTC.